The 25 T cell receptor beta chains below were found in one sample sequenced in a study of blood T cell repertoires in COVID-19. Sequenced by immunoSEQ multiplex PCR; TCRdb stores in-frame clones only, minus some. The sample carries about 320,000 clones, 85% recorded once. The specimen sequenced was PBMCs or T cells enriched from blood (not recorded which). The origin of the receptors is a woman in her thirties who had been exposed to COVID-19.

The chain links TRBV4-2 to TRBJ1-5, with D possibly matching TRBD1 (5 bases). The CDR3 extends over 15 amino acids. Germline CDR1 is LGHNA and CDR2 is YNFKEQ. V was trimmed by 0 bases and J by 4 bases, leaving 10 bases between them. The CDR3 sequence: CASSQEGRTNQPQHF. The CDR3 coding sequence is TGTGCCAGCAGCCAAGAAGGCAGGACAAATCAGCCCCAGCATTTT.

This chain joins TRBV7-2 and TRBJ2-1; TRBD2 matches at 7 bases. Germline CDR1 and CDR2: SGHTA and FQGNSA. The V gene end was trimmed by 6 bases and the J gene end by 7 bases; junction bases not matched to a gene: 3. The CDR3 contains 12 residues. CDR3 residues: CASSTSENEQFF. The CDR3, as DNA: TGTGCCAGCAGTACTAGCGAGAATGAGCAGTTCTTC.

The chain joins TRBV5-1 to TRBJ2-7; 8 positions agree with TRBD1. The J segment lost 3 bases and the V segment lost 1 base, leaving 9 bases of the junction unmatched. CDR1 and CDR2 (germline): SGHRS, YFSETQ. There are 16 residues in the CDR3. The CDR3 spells CASSLQGAGLLYEQYF. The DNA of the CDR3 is TGCGCCAGCAGCTTGCAGGGGGCGGGCCTCCTCTACGAGCAGTACTTC.

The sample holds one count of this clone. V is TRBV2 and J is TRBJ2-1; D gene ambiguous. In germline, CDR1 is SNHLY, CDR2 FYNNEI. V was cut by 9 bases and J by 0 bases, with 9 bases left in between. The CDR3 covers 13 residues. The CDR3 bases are TGTGCCAGTTTACCCGGCTCCTACAATGAGCAGTTCTTC. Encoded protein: CASLPGSYNEQFF.

As DNA, the CDR3 is TGCAGCGTTGATGAAGGACAGGGAGAGGGGCAGTTCTTC. Its translation: CSVDEGQGEGQFF. The chain recombines TRBV29-1 with TRBJ2-1; 8 bases fit TRBD1. With V trimmed by 3 bases and J by 12 bases, 10 bases remained unmatched. Germline values: CDR1 SQVTM, CDR2 ANQGSEA. The CDR3 contains 13 residues.

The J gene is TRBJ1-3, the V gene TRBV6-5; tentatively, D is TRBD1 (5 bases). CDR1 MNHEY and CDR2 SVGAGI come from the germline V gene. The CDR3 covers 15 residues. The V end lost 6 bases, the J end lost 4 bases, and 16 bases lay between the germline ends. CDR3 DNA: TGTGCCAGCAGCCGGACACGCAACGTCGGAAACACCATATATTTT. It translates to CASSRTRNVGNTIYF.

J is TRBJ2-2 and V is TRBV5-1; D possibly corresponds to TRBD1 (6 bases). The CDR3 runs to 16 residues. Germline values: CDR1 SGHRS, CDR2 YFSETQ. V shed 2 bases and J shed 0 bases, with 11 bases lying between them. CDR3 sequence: CASSFLRTANTGELFF. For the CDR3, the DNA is TGCGCCAGCAGCTTTTTACGGACAGCGAACACCGGGGAGCTGTTTTTT.

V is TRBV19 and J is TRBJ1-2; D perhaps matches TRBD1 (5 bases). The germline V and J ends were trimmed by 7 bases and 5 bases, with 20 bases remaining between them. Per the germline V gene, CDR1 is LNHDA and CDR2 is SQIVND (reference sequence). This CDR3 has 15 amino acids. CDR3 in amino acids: CASIDPGLRGYGYTF. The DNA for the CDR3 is TGTGCCAGTATTGATCCCGGGCTTCGGGGGTATGGCTACACCTTC.

The CDR3 DNA is TGTGCCAGCAGCCTCAAGACGGACAGTGAAGCTTTCTTT. Its translation: CASSLKTDSEAFF. This sequence joins TRBV2 and TRBJ1-1; a weak D match, TRBD1 (6 bases). Germline CDR1 reads SNHLY; CDR2 reads FYNNEI. The CDR3 is 13 residues long. Trimming removed 6 bases at V and 7 bases at J, with 15 bases between.

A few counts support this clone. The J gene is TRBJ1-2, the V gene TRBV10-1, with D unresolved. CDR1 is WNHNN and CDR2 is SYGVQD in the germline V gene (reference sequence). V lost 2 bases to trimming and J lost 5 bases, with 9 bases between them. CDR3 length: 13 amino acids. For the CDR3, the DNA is TGCGCCAGCAGTGAGAGTGGGCAGTATGGCTACACCTTC. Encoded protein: CASSESGQYGYTF.

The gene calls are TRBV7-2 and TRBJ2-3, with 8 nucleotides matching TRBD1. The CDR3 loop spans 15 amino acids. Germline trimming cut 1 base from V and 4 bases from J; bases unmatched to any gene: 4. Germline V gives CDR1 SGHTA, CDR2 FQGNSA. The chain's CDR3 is CASSLGVQGADTQYF. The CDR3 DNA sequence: TGTGCCAGCAGCTTAGGGGTACAGGGGGCAGATACGCAGTATTTT.

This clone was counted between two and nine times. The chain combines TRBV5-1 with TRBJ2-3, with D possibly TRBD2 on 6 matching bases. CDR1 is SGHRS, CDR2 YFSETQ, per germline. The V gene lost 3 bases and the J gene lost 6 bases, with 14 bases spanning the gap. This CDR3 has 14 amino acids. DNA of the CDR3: TGCGCCAGCAGCTCGGGGGAGAGGAGGGATACGCAGTATTTT. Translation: CASSSGERRDTQYF.

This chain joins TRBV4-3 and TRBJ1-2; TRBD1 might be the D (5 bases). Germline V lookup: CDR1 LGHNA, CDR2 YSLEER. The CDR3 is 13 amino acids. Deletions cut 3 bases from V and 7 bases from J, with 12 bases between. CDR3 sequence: CASSQGRGGGYTF. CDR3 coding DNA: TGCGCCAGCAGCCAGGGGAGGGGAGGTGGCTACACCTTC.

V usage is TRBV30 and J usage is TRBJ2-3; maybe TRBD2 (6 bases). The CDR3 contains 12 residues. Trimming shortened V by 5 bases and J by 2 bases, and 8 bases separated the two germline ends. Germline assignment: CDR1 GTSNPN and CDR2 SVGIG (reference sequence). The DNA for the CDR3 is TGTGCCTGGGGACTATACACAGATACGCAGTATTTT. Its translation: CAWGLYTDTQYF. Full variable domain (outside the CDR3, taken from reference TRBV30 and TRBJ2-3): SQTIHQWPATLVQPVGSPLSLECTVEGTSNPNLYWYRQAAGRGLQLLFYSVGIGQISSEVPQNLSASRPQDRQFILSSKKLLLSDSGFYLCAWGLYTDTQYFGPGTRLTVL.

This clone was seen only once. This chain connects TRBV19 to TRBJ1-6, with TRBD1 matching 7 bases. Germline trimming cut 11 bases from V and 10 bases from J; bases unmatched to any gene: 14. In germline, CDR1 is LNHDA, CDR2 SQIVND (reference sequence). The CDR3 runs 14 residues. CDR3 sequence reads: CASCPGGTRSPLHF. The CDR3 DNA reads TGTGCCTCCTGTCCAGGGGGGACAAGGTCACCCCTCCACTTT.

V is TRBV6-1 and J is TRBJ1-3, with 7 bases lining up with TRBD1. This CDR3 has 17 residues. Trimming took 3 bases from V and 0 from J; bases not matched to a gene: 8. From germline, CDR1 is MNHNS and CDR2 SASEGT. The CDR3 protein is CASSDYGTVSSGNTIYF. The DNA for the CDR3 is TGTGCCAGCAGTGACTACGGGACAGTCAGCTCTGGAAACACCATATATTTT.

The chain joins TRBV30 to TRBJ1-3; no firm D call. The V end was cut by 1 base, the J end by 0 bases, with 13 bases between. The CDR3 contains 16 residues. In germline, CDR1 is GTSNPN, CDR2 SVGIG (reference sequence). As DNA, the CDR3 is TGTGCCTGGAGTGGAAGGAGCCCTTTCTCTGGAAACACCATATATTTT. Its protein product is CAWSGRSPFSGNTIYF. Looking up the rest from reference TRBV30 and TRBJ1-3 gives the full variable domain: SQTIHQWPATLVQPVGSPLSLECTVEGTSNPNLYWYRQAAGRGLQLLFYSVGIGQISSEVPQNLSASRPQDRQFILSSKKLLLSDSGFYLCAWSGRSPFSGNTIYFGEGSWLTVV.

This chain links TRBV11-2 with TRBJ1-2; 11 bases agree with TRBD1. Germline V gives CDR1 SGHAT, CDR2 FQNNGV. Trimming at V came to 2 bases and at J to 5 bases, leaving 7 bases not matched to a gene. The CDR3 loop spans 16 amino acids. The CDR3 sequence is CASSLTGTGGRYGYTF. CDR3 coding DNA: TGTGCCAGCAGCTTAACCGGGACAGGGGGAAGATATGGCTACACCTTC.

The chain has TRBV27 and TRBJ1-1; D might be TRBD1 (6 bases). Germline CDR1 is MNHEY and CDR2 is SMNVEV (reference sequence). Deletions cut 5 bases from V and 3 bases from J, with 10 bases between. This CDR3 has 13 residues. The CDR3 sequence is CASSVHRDTEAFF. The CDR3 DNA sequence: TGTGCCAGCAGTGTCCACAGGGACACTGAAGCTTTCTTT.

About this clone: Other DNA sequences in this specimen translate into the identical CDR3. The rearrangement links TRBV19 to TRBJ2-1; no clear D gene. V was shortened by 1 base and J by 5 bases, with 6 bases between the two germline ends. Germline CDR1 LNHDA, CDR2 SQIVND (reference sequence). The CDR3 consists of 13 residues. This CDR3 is CASSIAQNNEQFF. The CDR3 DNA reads TGTGCCAGTAGTATAGCCCAAAACAATGAGCAGTTCTTC. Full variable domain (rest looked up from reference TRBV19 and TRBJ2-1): DGGITQSPKYLFRKEGQNVTLSCEQNLNHDAMYWYRQDPGQGLRLIYYSQIVNDFQKGDIAEGYSVSREKKESFPLTVTSAQKNPTAFYLCASSIAQNNEQFFGPGTRLTVL.

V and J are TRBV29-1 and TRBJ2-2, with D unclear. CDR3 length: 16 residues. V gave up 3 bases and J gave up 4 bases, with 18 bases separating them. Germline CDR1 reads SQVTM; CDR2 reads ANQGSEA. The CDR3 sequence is CSVDPLLTDTTGELFF. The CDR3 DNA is TGCAGCGTTGACCCGCTGCTAACTGACACCACCGGGGAGCTGTTTTTT.

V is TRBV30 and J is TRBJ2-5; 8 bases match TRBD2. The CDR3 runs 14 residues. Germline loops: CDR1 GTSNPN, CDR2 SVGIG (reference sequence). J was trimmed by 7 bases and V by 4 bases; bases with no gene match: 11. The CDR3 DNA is TGTGCCTGGAAGTTCCCAAGCGGGAGTACGACCCAGTACTTC. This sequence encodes CAWKFPSGSTTQYF. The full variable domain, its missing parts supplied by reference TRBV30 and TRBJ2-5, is SQTIHQWPATLVQPVGSPLSLECTVEGTSNPNLYWYRQAAGRGLQLLFYSVGIGQISSEVPQNLSASRPQDRQFILSSKKLLLSDSGFYLCAWKFPSGSTTQYFGPGTRLLVL.

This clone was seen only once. CDR3 sequence reads: CASSHWDRGKNTGELFF. The CDR3 nucleotides are TGTGCCAGCAGCCATTGGGACAGGGGGAAGAACACCGGGGAGCTGTTTTTT. V usage is TRBV11-3 and J usage is TRBJ2-2; 11 positions agree with TRBD1. The CDR3 is 17 amino acids. J lost 1 base, V lost 5 bases, and 6 bases had no gene match. Germline V CDR1 and CDR2: SGHNT, YENEEA.

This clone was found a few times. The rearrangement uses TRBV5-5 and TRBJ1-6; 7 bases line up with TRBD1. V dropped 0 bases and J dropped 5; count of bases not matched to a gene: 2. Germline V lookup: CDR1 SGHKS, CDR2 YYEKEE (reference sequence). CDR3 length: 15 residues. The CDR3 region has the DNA TGTGCCAGCAGCTTGGGACAGGGTCATAATTCACCCCTCCACTTT. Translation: CASSLGQGHNSPLHF.

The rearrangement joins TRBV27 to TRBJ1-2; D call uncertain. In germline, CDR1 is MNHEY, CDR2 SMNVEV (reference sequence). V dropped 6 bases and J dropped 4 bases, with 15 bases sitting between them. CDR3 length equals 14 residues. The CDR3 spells CASRPGVKSYGYTF. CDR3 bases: TGTGCCAGCAGGCCGGGAGTAAAGAGCTATGGCTACACCTTC.